This TCR beta chain was captured in a study of blood T cell repertoires in COVID-19. CDR1 and CDR2 from the germline V gene are SQVTM and ANQGSEA. The CDR3 runs 13 residues. V shed 4 bases and J shed 1 base, with 11 bases lying between them. This table comes from immunoSEQ multiplex PCR, and its TCRdb copy is limited to in-frame clones, with some not included. Of 46,000 or so clones detected, around nine tenths appear once; the ten largest clones hold about 20%. The sequence was obtained from a man between 65 and 85 years old with active COVID-19. The gene calls are TRBV29-1 and TRBJ2-7; TRBD2 might be the D (6 bases). Material: peripheral blood. CDR3 nucleotides: TGCAGCGTTGGAGGACTACCGTCCTACGAGCAGTACTTC. Protein product: CSVGGLPSYEQYF.